One and the same sample provided the 29 T cell receptor beta chains below, sequenced in a study of blood T cell repertoires in COVID-19. Produced via immunoSEQ multiplex PCR; TCRdb's table is partial and in-frame only. The sample contains some 220,000 clones, approximately 80% of which appear only once. Sequenced material: peripheral blood. These receptors originate from a human donor in a cohort sampled during active COVID-19.

J is TRBJ1-5 and V is TRBV2, with TRBD1 identical over 8 bases. This CDR3 is 14 amino acids long. Germline CDR1 and CDR2: SNHLY and FYNNEI. Trimming took 3 bases from V and 4 from J; bases not matched to a gene: 2. The CDR3 coding sequence is TGTGCCAGCAGTGACCGGACAGGGAATCAGCCCCAGCATTTT. It yields the protein CASSDRTGNQPQHF.

The V call is TRBV5-1, the J call TRBJ2-3; D unresolved. This CDR3 is built from 14 residues. The V and J ends lost 0 bases and 2 bases respectively, with 7 bases between them. The germline V gene has CDR1 SGHRS and CDR2 YFSETQ. The CDR3 protein is CASSLDSTTDTQYF. In DNA, the CDR3 is TGCGCCAGCAGCTTGGACTCCACCACAGATACGCAGTATTTT.

The chain is built from TRBV27 and TRBJ2-7, with TRBD2 matching 7 bases. CDR3 size: 14 residues. Germline-derived CDR1 and CDR2 are MNHEY and SMNVEV (reference sequence). The ends lost 8 bases at V and 1 base at J; junction bases unmatched: 8. The DNA for the CDR3 is TGTGCCAGCGGGAGGGGAGATATATCCTACGAGCAGTACTTC. It yields the protein CASGRGDISYEQYF.

The chain links TRBV12-3 or TRBV12-4 to TRBJ2-7; D remains unclear. V was clipped by 5 bases and J by 4 bases, with 6 bases between them. There are 11 residues in the CDR3. The CDR3 sequence: CASSLQYEQYF. The CDR3 DNA is TGTGCCAGCAGTCTACAGTACGAGCAGTACTTC.

This clone has just a few counts. The chain employs TRBV6-5 and TRBJ2-7, with D perhaps matching TRBD2 (5 bases). The germline V gene encodes CDR1 MNHEY and CDR2 SVGAGI. V lost 4 bases, J lost 3 bases, and 13 bases lay in between. The CDR3 runs to 14 residues. As DNA, the CDR3 is TGTGCCAGCAGTTCCGGCTTTCGGGGCTACGAGCAGTACTTC. It yields the protein CASSSGFRGYEQYF.

Only one count was recorded for this clone. The chain uses TRBV2 and TRBJ2-3; a possible D gene is TRBD1 (5 bases). V lost 1 base, J lost 4 bases, and 15 bases lay in between. The length of the CDR3 is 16 residues. CDR1 SNHLY and CDR2 FYNNEI come from the germline V gene. The CDR3 sequence: CASSEGGLGNSDTQYF. DNA for the CDR3: TGTGCCAGCAGTGAAGGGGGCCTAGGGAACTCAGATACGCAGTATTTT. Drawing the rest from reference TRBV2 and TRBJ2-3, the complete variable domain is EPEVTQTPSHQVTQMGQEVILRCVPISNHLYFYWYRQILGQKVEFLVSFYNNEISEKSEIFDDQFSVERPDGSNFTLKIRSTKLEDSAMYFCASSEGGLGNSDTQYFGPGTRLTVL.

As regards this clone: The same CDR3 arises from other DNA sequences in this sample as well. The chain is built from TRBV5-1 and TRBJ2-3; 7 bases line up with TRBD1. Germline V gives CDR1 SGHRS, CDR2 YFSETQ. V was pared by 2 bases and J by 6 bases, with 3 bases of the junction left unmatched. The CDR3 consists of 13 residues. The CDR3 is CASSLGGEDTQYF. The DNA of the CDR3 is TGCGCCAGCAGCTTAGGGGGCGAGGATACGCAGTATTTT.

J is TRBJ2-6 and V is TRBV1; TRBD1, the table's D call, lacks a check against the DNA. TRBV1 is deemed a pseudogene. The CDR3 loop spans 16 amino acids. In nucleotides, the CDR3 is TGCACCAGCAGCCACCGGACAGTCTCTGGGGCCAACGTCCTGACTTTC. Translating it yields CTSSHRTVSGANVLTF.

This chain links TRBV24-1 with TRBJ2-1; 9 bases align to TRBD1. V gave up 2 bases and J gave up 6 bases; unmatched junction bases: 13. Germline assignment: CDR1 KGHDR and CDR2 SFDVKD. CDR3 length: 18 residues. The CDR3 spells CATSDYLSGTGSGNEQFF. DNA of the CDR3: TGTGCCACCAGTGATTACCTTTCCGGGACAGGGTCAGGCAATGAGCAGTTCTTC.

This clone was recorded a few times. The CDR3 protein is CASRSGQGDTDTQYF. DNA for the CDR3: TGTGCCAGTAGGTCAGGACAGGGAGACACAGATACGCAGTATTTT. The V gene is TRBV19, the J gene TRBJ2-3; 8 positions agree with TRBD1. Trimming took 6 bases from V and 2 from J; bases not matched to a gene: 7. This CDR3 region has 15 residues. CDR1 and CDR2 from the germline V gene are LNHDA and SQIVND (reference sequence).

This clone has a single count. This chain joins TRBV27 and TRBJ1-6, with D possibly TRBD1 on 5 matching bases. The V gene's germline CDR1 is MNHEY and CDR2 SMNVEV (reference sequence). The CDR3 consists of 14 residues. The germline V and J ends were trimmed by 8 bases and 10 bases, with 18 bases remaining between them. CDR3 sequence (DNA): TGTGCCAGCGGCCGGGGGGGGGTGGGATCACCCCTCCACTTT. Translating it yields CASGRGGVGSPLHF.

The CDR3 protein is CATSDPTRTMNTEAFF. CDR3 coding DNA: TGTGCCACCAGTGATCCAACACGTACCATGAACACTGAAGCTTTCTTT. The rearrangement uses TRBV24-1 and TRBJ1-1; D is ambiguous. The CDR3 sequence is 16 residues long. V lost 3 bases to trimming and J lost 0 bases, with 13 bases between them. Per the germline V gene, CDR1 is KGHDR and CDR2 is SFDVKD.

The J gene is TRBJ1-2, the V gene TRBV27; D may be TRBD1 (5 bases). Trimming pared 6 bases from V and 4 bases from J, leaving 12 bases between. Germline CDR1 and CDR2: MNHEY and SMNVEV (reference sequence). CDR3 size: 13 residues. The CDR3 DNA is TGTGCCAGCAGCTACAGGCTTGCCTATGGCTACACCTTC. Its translation is CASSYRLAYGYTF.

The CDR3 spells CASSVTTGGNSPLHF. The CDR3 DNA is TGTGCCAGTAGTGTCACTACAGGGGGTAATTCACCCCTCCACTTT. The genes are TRBV19 and TRBJ1-6; 8 bases match TRBD1. The CDR3 sequence is 15 residues long. V shed 5 bases, J shed 6 bases, and the junction held 6 bases outside the gene matches. Germline V lookup: CDR1 LNHDA, CDR2 SQIVND (reference sequence).

V is TRBV4-2 and J is TRBJ2-5; maybe TRBD2 (5 bases). The CDR3 extends over 14 amino acids. Germline values: CDR1 LGHNA, CDR2 YNFKEQ. The germline V and J ends were trimmed by 0 bases and 5 bases, with 10 bases remaining between them. CDR3 sequence reads: CASSQERVGETQYF. The DNA for the CDR3 is TGTGCCAGCAGCCAAGAGAGGGTAGGCGAGACCCAGTACTTC.

The chain has TRBV20-1 and TRBJ2-2; 11 bases fit TRBD1. Unmatched junction bases numbered 7, after V lost 3 bases and J lost 4 bases. Germline CDR1 reads DFQATT; CDR2 reads SNEGSKA (reference sequence). CDR3 length: 16 residues. CDR3 amino acids: CSASGGTGGITGELFF. In nucleotides, the CDR3 is TGCAGTGCTAGTGGAGGGACAGGGGGGATCACCGGGGAGCTGTTTTTT.

The genes are TRBV19 and TRBJ1-2, with D unclear. V was pared by 6 bases and J by 6 bases, with 8 bases between. The length of the CDR3 is 11 residues. From germline, CDR1 is LNHDA and CDR2 SQIVND (reference sequence). In nucleotides, the CDR3 is TGTGCCAGTAGGGAGAGAGATGGCTACACCTTC. Protein sequence: CASRERDGYTF. The whole variable domain, filled in from reference TRBV19 and TRBJ1-2, reads DGGITQSPKYLFRKEGQNVTLSCEQNLNHDAMYWYRQDPGQGLRLIYYSQIVNDFQKGDIAEGYSVSREKKESFPLTVTSAQKNPTAFYLCASRERDGYTFGSGTRLTVV.

This chain joins TRBV6-4 and TRBJ2-5, with 11 bases that match TRBD1. The length of the CDR3 is 14 residues. V was clipped by 8 bases and J by 1 base; unmatched bases: 3. Germline V gives CDR1 MRHNA, CDR2 SNTAGT. As DNA, the CDR3 is TGTGCCAGCGCGGACAGGGGGCTCCAAGAGACCCAGTACTTC. The encoded protein is CASADRGLQETQYF.

The V and J genes are TRBV6-5 and TRBJ2-1, with 9 bases identical to TRBD2. The CDR3 covers 14 residues. Germline CDR1 and CDR2: MNHEY and SVGAGI. Trimming at V came to 6 bases and at J to 7 bases, leaving 7 bases not matched to a gene. Here the CDR3 DNA reads TGTGCCAGCAGGGGGACTAGCTGGGCGAATGAGCAGTTCTTC. Translating gives CASRGTSWANEQFF.

This chain uses TRBV4-1 with TRBJ2-3; no clear D gene. CDR3 length: 15 amino acids. V was pared by 0 bases and J by 2 bases, with 9 bases between. The germline gives CDR1 MGHRA, CDR2 YSYEKL. As DNA, the CDR3 is TGCGCCAGCAGCCAAGATTTAAGCGTCACAGATACGCAGTATTTT. Its protein product is CASSQDLSVTDTQYF.

The chain carries TRBV11-2 and TRBJ2-7; a weak D match, TRBD2 (5 bases). With 0 bases removed from V and 1 base from J, the gap between germline ends came to 10 bases. The CDR3 sequence is 15 residues long. Germline CDR1 reads SGHAT; CDR2 reads FQNNGV. CDR3: CASSLDLRVSYEQYF. CDR3 nucleotide sequence: TGTGCCAGCAGCTTAGATTTGCGGGTATCCTACGAGCAGTACTTC.

Only a few counts were recorded for this clone. This chain uses TRBV15 with TRBJ1-1, with 7 bases identical to TRBD1. Germline trimming cut 1 base from V and 0 bases from J; bases unmatched to any gene: 5. The V gene's germline CDR1 is LNHNV and CDR2 YYDKDF (reference sequence). CDR3 length equals 16 residues. CDR3 protein: CATSRGRDSLNTEAFF. The CDR3 DNA reads as TGTGCCACCAGCAGAGGACGGGACAGCTTGAACACTGAAGCTTTCTTT.

This chain joins TRBV28 and TRBJ2-3; D perhaps matches TRBD1 (5 bases). CDR1 is MDHEN and CDR2 is SYDVKM in the germline V gene. V was pared by 8 bases and J by 2 bases, with 17 bases between. This CDR3 region has 15 residues. CDR3 nucleotides: TGTGCCAGCCCCCCCAGGGCCTATTACACAGATACGCAGTATTTT. It specifies CASPPRAYYTDTQYF.

This clone appeared many times. This chain uses TRBV6-4 with TRBJ1-2; TRBD1 might be the D (5 bases). The CDR3 is made up of 15 amino acids. V was trimmed by 0 bases and J by 2 bases, leaving 10 bases between them. Germline V CDR1 and CDR2: MRHNA, SNTAGT. The CDR3 DNA reads as TGTGCCAGCAGTGACTCCGCCAGGGTCAACTATGGCTACACCTTC. Its protein product is CASSDSARVNYGYTF.

The chain couples TRBV24-1 to TRBJ1-2, with a possible D match to TRBD1 (6 bases). This CDR3 has 13 residues. In germline, CDR1 is KGHDR, CDR2 SFDVKD. V was cut by 4 bases and J by 8 bases, with 13 bases left in between. The CDR3 spells CATSEGTSRGYTF. CDR3 DNA: TGTGCCACCAGTGAGGGGACATCCCGGGGCTACACCTTC.

V gene TRBV27 combines with J gene TRBJ2-3; tentatively, D is TRBD1 (6 bases). The V end was cut by 4 bases, the J end by 1 base, with 15 bases between. CDR1 is MNHEY and CDR2 is SMNVEV in the germline V gene (reference sequence). This CDR3 is built from 16 residues. CDR3 sequence reads: CASSYLSKGGTDTQYF. CDR3 sequence (DNA): TGTGCCAGCAGTTACCTTAGCAAGGGGGGCACAGATACGCAGTATTTT.

The chain couples TRBV5-6 to TRBJ2-7; maybe TRBD1 (5 bases). This CDR3 is 15 amino acids long. CDR1 SGHDT and CDR2 YYEEEE come from the germline V gene. The ends were cut back, 0 bases at V and 9 bases at J, with 19 bases in the middle. CDR3 amino acids: CASSLARQGAFGQYF. The DNA for the CDR3 is TGTGCCAGCAGCTTGGCTAGGCAGGGTGCCTTTGGGCAGTACTTC.

This sequence joins TRBV11-2 and TRBJ2-3, with D unclear. Trimming took 5 bases from V and 4 from J, leaving 13 bases between them. Germline loops: CDR1 SGHAT, CDR2 FQNNGV. The CDR3 contains 14 residues. The CDR3, as DNA: TGTGCCAGCAGCGTCCCTCCCTTCCCAGATACGCAGTATTTT. It encodes CASSVPPFPDTQYF.

This clone has a handful of counts. The J gene is TRBJ2-5, the V gene TRBV5-6; D possibly corresponds to TRBD1 (5 bases). From germline, CDR1 is SGHDT and CDR2 YYEEEE. V lost 4 bases and J 5 bases, leaving 12 bases between the germline ends. The CDR3 is made up of 13 amino acids. Here the CDR3 reads CASSLYRGETQYF. Here the CDR3 DNA reads TGTGCCAGCAGCCTATATAGGGGTGAGACCCAGTACTTC.